This T cell receptor (beta chain) was documented in a study of molecular identifiers for immune sequencing clone quantification. For the study at large: Four of five splits of RNA from about 19,000 or 110,000 naive CD8 cells were sequenced in replicates.

This clonotype has at least ten counts. What it recognizes is unknown. Study results and caveats: Clones exceeding 20 RNA copies carried over 97% of effector molecules but under 1% of naive-cell molecules. Amid some 900,000 naive cells, spiked Jurkat TCR RNA from one cell was reportedly still detectable.

Losses at the gene ends were 5 bases for V and 1 base for J; bases not matched to a gene: 7. Germline CDR1 is SEHNR and CDR2 is FQNEAQ (reference sequence). CDR3 length: 15 residues. TCRdb redid the calling of the PCR reads with MiXCR, one entry per CDR3 protein. The repertoire includes over 600,000 distinct CDR3 sequences, around 20% of them detected once, and roughly 0.83% sits in the top ten. The chain couples TRBV7-9 to TRBJ2-5; 7 nucleotides align to TRBD1. The sequence was collected from a human donor in good health. Some libraries in this study had Jurkat cell RNA spiked in. Material for sequencing was naive CD8+ T cells from blood, with Jurkat cell RNA spiked in. The subset here: FACS-sorted CD8+CD4-CCR7+CD45RA+ naive T cells. This chain's CDR3 is CASSVGTEFQETQYF. CDR3 nucleotide sequence: TGTGCCAGCAGCGTAGGGACAGAGTTCCAAGAGACCCAGTACTTC.